This T cell receptor beta chain was sequenced for a study of Ad26.COV2.S vaccination and SARS-CoV-2 variants. On the study more broadly: Doses of Ad26.COV2.S were injected into muscle once or twice, 56 days apart.

Clones were sequenced by immunoSEQ multiplex PCR, and TCRdb holds only the in-frame ones, with some missing. This sample carries 300,000 to 350,000 clones, roughly 88% of them seen once, and the ten largest clones take about 5%. The length of the CDR3 is 12 residues. Looked up from germline, CDR1 is SGHTA and CDR2 is FQGNSA. J lost 5 bases, V lost 5 bases, and 2 bases had no gene match. Points on this clone: The antigen is unknown.

Treatment: roughly 20 received Ad26.COV2.S at low or high dose, single or two shots; five or six received placebo; per-sample allocation not given. Repertoires come from day 63 after the first vaccine or placebo injection. As its vector, the vaccine had Ad26, which expressed Wuhan-strain SARS-CoV-2 spike. Study outcomes and limitations: Similar non-spike TCR breadth was observed in recipients of vaccine and of placebo.

This chain uses TRBV7-2 with TRBJ1-1, with 7 bases lining up with TRBD1. This receptor was obtained from a person between 18 and 59 years old who received the Ad26.COV2.S COVID-19 vaccine or a placebo. The sequencing here drew on peripheral blood, taken in a trial of Ad26.COV2.S vaccine versus placebo. The CDR3 DNA is TGTGCCAGCAGCCTGGACAGGACTGAAGCTTTCTTT. Its translation is CASSLDRTEAFF.